A selection of T cell receptor beta chains follows, all from one sample in a study of vaccination and CD4 T cells after COVID-19. TCRdb reprocessed the PCR reads with MiXCR, giving one entry per CDR3 protein. This table has around 28,000 distinct CDR3 sequences, 51% appearing once. Source: CD4+ T cells from blood, taken about 7 months after SARS-CoV-2 vaccination. The receptors here all came from a human donor who had recovered from COVID-19. CDR3s leave out the opening cysteine and the closing phenylalanine or tryptophan. A row's size may be missing; if present it is once, few, many or a size class.

j_gene	abundance	v_gene	CDR3aa
TRBJ1-3	-	TRBV6-1	ASSLEAGNTIY
TRBJ2-1	-	TRBV24-1	ATRARGGGSNEQF
TRBJ2-3	few	TRBV20-1	SAGGSGSTDTQY
TRBJ2-1	few	TRBV7-9	ASSSQGFYNEQF
TRBJ2-7	-	TRBV7-9	ASSSGPGDEQY
TRBJ1-1	-	TRBV4-1	ASSQPGQGNTEAF
TRBJ1-5	-	TRBV19	ASSIRGLGNQPQH
TRBJ1-5	few	TRBV20-1	SATQGDGNQPQH
TRBJ2-3	few	TRBV7-3	ASSLGALAGDTQY
TRBJ2-7	-	TRBV5-6	ASSLSGDSPYEQY
TRBJ2-5	few	TRBV28	ASSLSTPPETQY
TRBJ2-7	-	TRBV7-6	ASSFRGSGRSEQY
TRBJ2-3	-	TRBV7-2	ASSPRQGGGIDTQY
TRBJ1-6	few	TRBV19	ASSLRTEYNSPLH
TRBJ2-1	once	TRBV12-3/TRBV12-4	ASSLAGAISYNEQF
TRBJ1-2	few	TRBV27	ASSLYGGQAGYT
TRBJ2-7	few	TRBV6-1	ASNLAGGRPLQY
TRBJ1-5	few	TRBV7-2	ASSSGGSGDQPQH
TRBJ1-2	-	TRBV24-1	ATSDSNTYYGYT
TRBJ1-6	-	TRBV6-1	ASSRPQGASNSPLH
TRBJ1-5	-	TRBV7-6	ASSLAGGDNQPQH
TRBJ2-5	-	TRBV6-1	ATFGTSGTKETQY
TRBJ2-5	-	TRBV7-8	ASSLDRLAGGLETQY
TRBJ2-5	few	TRBV7-9	ASSLVTGVGETQY
TRBJ2-7	once	TRBV4-1	ASSQDSDLAGPLSYEQY
TRBJ2-3	once	TRBV18	ASSPDLFTTTDTQY
TRBJ2-7	-	TRBV7-8	ASSLAGTASYEQY